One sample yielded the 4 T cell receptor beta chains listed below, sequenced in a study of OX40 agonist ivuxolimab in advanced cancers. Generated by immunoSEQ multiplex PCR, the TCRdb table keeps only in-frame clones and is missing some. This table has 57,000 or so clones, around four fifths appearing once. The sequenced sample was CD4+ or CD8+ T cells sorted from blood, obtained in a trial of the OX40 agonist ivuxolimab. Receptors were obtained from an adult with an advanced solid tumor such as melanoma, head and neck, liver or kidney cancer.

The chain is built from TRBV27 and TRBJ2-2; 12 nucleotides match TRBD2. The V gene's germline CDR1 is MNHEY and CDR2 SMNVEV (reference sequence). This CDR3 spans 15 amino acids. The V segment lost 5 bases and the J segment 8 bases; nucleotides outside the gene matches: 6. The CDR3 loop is CASSPSGRANGELFF. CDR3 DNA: TGTGCCAGCAGTCCTAGCGGGAGGGCCAATGGGGAGCTGTTTTTT.

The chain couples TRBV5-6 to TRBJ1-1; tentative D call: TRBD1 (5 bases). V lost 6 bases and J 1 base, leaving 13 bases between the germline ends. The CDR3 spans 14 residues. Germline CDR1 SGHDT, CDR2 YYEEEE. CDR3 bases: TGTGCCAGCACCTACCGGGGCGGGAACACTGAAGCTTTCTTT. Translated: CASTYRGGNTEAFF.

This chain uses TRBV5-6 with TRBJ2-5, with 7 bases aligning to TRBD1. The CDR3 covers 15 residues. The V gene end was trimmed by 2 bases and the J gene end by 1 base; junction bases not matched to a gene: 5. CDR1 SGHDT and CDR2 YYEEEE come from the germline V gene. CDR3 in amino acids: CASSFPGTAQETQYF. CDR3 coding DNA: TGTGCCAGCAGCTTCCCGGGGACAGCCCAAGAGACCCAGTACTTC.

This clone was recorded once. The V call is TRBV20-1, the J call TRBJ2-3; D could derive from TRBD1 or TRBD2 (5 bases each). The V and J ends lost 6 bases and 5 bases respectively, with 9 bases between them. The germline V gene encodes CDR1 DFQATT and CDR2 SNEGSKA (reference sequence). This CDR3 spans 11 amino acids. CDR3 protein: CSAGREDTQYF. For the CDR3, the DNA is TGCAGTGCGGGACGCGAAGATACGCAGTATTTT.